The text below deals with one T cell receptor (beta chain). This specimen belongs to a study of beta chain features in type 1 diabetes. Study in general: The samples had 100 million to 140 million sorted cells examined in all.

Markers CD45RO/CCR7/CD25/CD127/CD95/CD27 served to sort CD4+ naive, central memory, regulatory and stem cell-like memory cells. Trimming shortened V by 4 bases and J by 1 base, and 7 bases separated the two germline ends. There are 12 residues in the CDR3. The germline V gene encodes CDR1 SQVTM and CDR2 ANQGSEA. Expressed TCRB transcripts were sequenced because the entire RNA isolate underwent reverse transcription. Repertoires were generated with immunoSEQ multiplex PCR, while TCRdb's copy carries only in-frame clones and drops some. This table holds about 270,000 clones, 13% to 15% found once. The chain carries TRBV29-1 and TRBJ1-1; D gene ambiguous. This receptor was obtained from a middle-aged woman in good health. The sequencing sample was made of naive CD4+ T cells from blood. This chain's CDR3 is CSVALWNTEAFF. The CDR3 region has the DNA TGCAGCGTTGCTCTTTGGAACACTGAAGCTTTCTTT. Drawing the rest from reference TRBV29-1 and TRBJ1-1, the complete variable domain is SAVISQKPSRDICQRGTSLTIQCQVDSQVTMMFWYRQQPGQSLTLIATANQGSEATYESGFVIDKFPISRPNLTFSTLTVSNMSPEDSSIYLCSVALWNTEAFFGQGTRLTVV.